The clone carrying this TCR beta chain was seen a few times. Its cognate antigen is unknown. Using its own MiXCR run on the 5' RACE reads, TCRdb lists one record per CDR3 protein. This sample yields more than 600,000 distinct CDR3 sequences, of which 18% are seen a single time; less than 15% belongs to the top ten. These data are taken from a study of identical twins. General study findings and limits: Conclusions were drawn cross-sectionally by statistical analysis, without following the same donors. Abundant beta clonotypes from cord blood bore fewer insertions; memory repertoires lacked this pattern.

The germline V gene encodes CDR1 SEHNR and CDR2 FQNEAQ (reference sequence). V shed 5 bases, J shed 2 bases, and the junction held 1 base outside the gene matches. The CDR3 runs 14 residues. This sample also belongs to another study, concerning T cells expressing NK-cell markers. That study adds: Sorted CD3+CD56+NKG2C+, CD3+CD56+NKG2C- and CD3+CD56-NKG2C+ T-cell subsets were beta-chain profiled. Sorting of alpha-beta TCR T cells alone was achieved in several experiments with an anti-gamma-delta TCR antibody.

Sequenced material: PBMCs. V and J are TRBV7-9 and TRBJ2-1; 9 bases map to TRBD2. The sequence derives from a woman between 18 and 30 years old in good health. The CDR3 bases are TGTGCCAGCAGCCAGCGGGGGGCCTACAATGAGCAGTTCTTC. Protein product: CASSQRGAYNEQFF.